One sample yielded the 29 T cell receptor beta chains listed below, sequenced in a study of cytomegalovirus exposure and HLA in healthy donors. Both 60 Vbeta primers and 13 Jbeta primers went into the PCR. Produced via immunoSEQ multiplex PCR; TCRdb's table is partial and in-frame only. This table holds about 110,000 clones, around 79% found once. The material sequenced was PBMCs. These TCRs come from a woman aged 40 to 50 in good health and CMV-seronegative.

The gene calls are TRBV7-2 and TRBJ2-3, with 11 bases fitting TRBD2. This CDR3 has 15 amino acids. From germline, CDR1 is SGHTA and CDR2 FQGNSA. The V and J ends lost 5 bases and 7 bases, in that order; junction bases with no gene match: 8. The CDR3 coding sequence is TGTGCCAGCAGCGTACTAGCGGGAGTTGTGTATACGCAGTATTTT. Its protein is CASSVLAGVVYTQYF. The full variable domain, its missing parts supplied by reference TRBV7-2 and TRBJ2-3, is GAGVSQSPSNKVTEKGKDVELRCDPISGHTALYWYRQSLGQGLEFLIYFQGNSAPDKSGLPSDRFSAERTGGSVSTLTIQRTQQEDSAVYLCASSVLAGVVYTQYFGPGTRLTVL.

The rearrangement joins TRBV2 to TRBJ1-4; 10 bases map to TRBD1. The germline gives CDR1 SNHLY, CDR2 FYNNEI. The CDR3 length is 15 residues. Trimming at V came to 5 bases and at J to 5 bases, leaving 5 bases not matched to a gene. The CDR3 bases are TGTGCCAGCAGTTGGGGGACAGGGGAGAATGAAAAACTGTTTTTT. Translation gives CASSWGTGENEKLFF.

This chain uses TRBV12-5 with TRBJ2-1; 7 bases align to TRBD1. The trim removed 5 bases at V and 1 base at J, leaving 5 bases unmatched. This CDR3 is built from 15 residues. Germline V CDR1 and CDR2: LGHNT, FRNRAP. The CDR3 spells CASGRGQASYNEQFF. CDR3 sequence (DNA): TGTGCTAGTGGTCGCGGACAGGCTTCCTACAATGAGCAGTTCTTC.

To note about this clone: One end of the junction fails to match germline, which may point to a read error. The chain recombines TRBV10-2 with TRBJ2-7; TRBD2 aligns across 9 bases. The length of the CDR3 is 13 residues. Germline lookup yields CDR1 WSHSY and CDR2 SAAADI. The CDR3 loop is CASSEGRGGGHTF. The CDR3 region has the DNA TGCGCCAGCAGTGAGGGCCGCGGGGGGGGTCATACCTTC.

This rearrangement joins TRBV5-1 to TRBJ2-3; TRBD1 might be the D (6 bases). Germline V gene data show CDR1 as SGHRS and CDR2 as YFSETQ. V was trimmed by 2 bases and J by 2 bases, leaving 9 bases between them. CDR3 length equals 14 residues. CDR3 amino acids: CASSFQGHTDTQYF. CDR3 sequence (DNA): TGCGCCAGCAGCTTCCAGGGACACACAGATACGCAGTATTTT.

This clone was seen a handful of times. The junction differs from germline at one of its ends, possibly a read error. V and J are TRBV7-9 and TRBJ2-1; TRBD1 agrees at 9 bases. Germline loops: CDR1 SEHNR, CDR2 FQNEAQ (reference sequence). There are 16 residues in the CDR3. The CDR3 loop reads CSSSGHRDRVGNEQFF. CDR3 nucleotide sequence: TGTTCCAGCAGCGGACACCGGGACAGGGTTGGCAATGAGCAGTTCTTC.

This chain joins TRBV6-5 and TRBJ1-2; 7 positions agree with TRBD1. Germline CDR1 is MNHEY and CDR2 is SVGAGI. V dropped 6 bases and J dropped 3; count of bases not matched to a gene: 10. The CDR3 totals 15 residues. CDR3 bases: TGTGCCAGCAGGTCGAGGGACAGTCATTACTATGGCTACACCTTC. Amino acids: CASRSRDSHYYGYTF.

This rearrangement joins TRBV27 to TRBJ2-7, with TRBD1 identical over 8 bases. Germline assignment: CDR1 MNHEY and CDR2 SMNVEV (reference sequence). V dropped 5 bases and J dropped 2; count of bases not matched to a gene: 5. There are 14 residues in the CDR3. The CDR3 DNA follows: TGTGCCAGCAGTGAGGACAGGGCCCCCTACGAGCAGTACTTC. As protein: CASSEDRAPYEQYF.

The chain combines TRBV15 with TRBJ2-2, with TRBD2 as a possible D gene (5 bases). The length of the CDR3 is 15 residues. CDR1 and CDR2 from the germline V gene are LNHNV and YYDKDF (reference sequence). Trimming removed 3 bases from V and 0 bases from J, with 8 bases in between. The CDR3: CATSRQLANTGELFF. In DNA form, the CDR3 reads TGTGCCACCAGCAGGCAACTAGCGAACACCGGGGAGCTGTTTTTT. Based on the CDR3 plus reference TRBV15 and TRBJ2-2, the full variable domain is DAMVIQNPRYQVTQFGKPVTLSCSQTLNHNVMYWYQQKSSQAPKLLFHYYDKDFNNEADTPDNFQSRRPNTSFCFLDIRSPGLGDTAMYLCATSRQLANTGELFFGEGSRLTVL.

This clone was counted once. The CDR3 region has the DNA TGCGCCAGCAGCAGGGGGGGTGACAGAACTACACCCTACGAGCAGTACTTC. This gives the protein CASSRGGDRTTPYEQYF. J is TRBJ2-7 and V is TRBV5-1, with a tentative D call TRBD2 (7 bases). Trimming took off 4 bases at V and 2 bases at J, with 22 bases between the two ends. The CDR3 length is 17 residues. Germline loops: CDR1 SGHRS, CDR2 YFSETQ.

V usage is TRBV10-3 and J usage is TRBJ1-2; 9 bases line up with TRBD1. CDR3 size: 16 residues. V was clipped by 3 bases and J by 5 bases; unmatched bases: 10. Germline CDR1 and CDR2: ENHRY and SYGVKD. The CDR3 DNA reads as TGTGCCATCAGTGATGCCGGGACAGGGAAATATTATGGCTACACCTTC. Protein product: CAISDAGTGKYYGYTF.

The chain employs TRBV10-1 and TRBJ1-3, with 8 bases aligning to TRBD1. The J segment lost 2 bases and the V segment lost 3 bases, leaving 6 bases of the junction unmatched. The CDR3 runs 16 residues. The V gene's germline CDR1 is WNHNN and CDR2 SYGVQD (reference sequence). CDR3 region: CASSDPYRGTGNTIYF. CDR3 DNA sequence: TGCGCCAGCAGTGACCCCTACAGGGGGACTGGAAACACCATATATTTT.

Notes on this clone: At one of its ends the junction is not consistent with the germline gene, which may arise from a read error. The chain recombines TRBV28 with TRBJ2-7, with 8 bases matching TRBD2. The CDR3 covers 11 residues. CDR1 is MDHEN and CDR2 is SYDVKM in the germline V gene. CDR3 in amino acids: CASSLERGLSF. The DNA of the CDR3 is TGTGCCAGCAGTTTGGAGCGGGGGCTCAGTTTC.

V gene TRBV5-4 combines with J gene TRBJ2-1, with D perhaps TRBD1 (6 bases). CDR3 length: 16 amino acids. In germline, CDR1 is SGHNT, CDR2 YYREEE (reference sequence). The V end was cut by 4 bases, the J end by 0 bases, with 14 bases between. The CDR3 protein is CASSPDSFASYNEQFF. The CDR3 DNA reads TGTGCCAGCAGCCCGGACAGCTTCGCCTCCTACAATGAGCAGTTCTTC.

This clone was counted between two and nine times. This rearrangement joins TRBV2 to TRBJ2-2, with 12 bases fitting TRBD1. Trimming cost V 5 bases and J 7 bases; bases outside gene matches: 5. This CDR3 has 15 residues. Germline CDR1 reads SNHLY; CDR2 reads FYNNEI. CDR3 in DNA: TGTGCCAGCAGTCCGGGACAGGGGGCGGTCGGGGAGCTGTTTTTT. It translates to CASSPGQGAVGELFF.

The chain employs TRBV30 and TRBJ1-5, with D unresolved. The germline gives CDR1 GTSNPN, CDR2 SVGIG (reference sequence). V was clipped by 0 bases and J by 5 bases, with 8 bases between them. The CDR3 spans 13 residues. Here the CDR3 reads CAWSVREDQPQHF. The CDR3 DNA reads as TGTGCCTGGAGTGTAAGGGAGGATCAGCCCCAGCATTTT.

The V and J genes are TRBV15 and TRBJ2-3; TRBD2 is a possible D gene (6 bases). Germline V gives CDR1 LNHNV, CDR2 YYDKDF (reference sequence). The CDR3 has 15 residues. Trimming took off 0 bases at V and 3 bases at J, with 10 bases between the two ends. CDR3 loop: CATSRDLAGTDTQYF. The CDR3 DNA reads as TGTGCCACCAGCAGAGATCTGGCGGGAACAGATACGCAGTATTTT.

The rearrangement uses TRBV7-8 and TRBJ2-7; 8 bases agree with TRBD1. The CDR3 is 15 residues long. Looked up from germline, CDR1 is SGHVS and CDR2 is FQNEAQ. The trim removed 5 bases at V and 0 bases at J, leaving 6 bases unmatched. CDR3 in DNA: TGTGCCAGCAGCAAGCTCGGACAGGGCTCCTACGAGCAGTACTTC. Its translation: CASSKLGQGSYEQYF.

This clone was detected once. This rearrangement joins TRBV2 to TRBJ2-7, with a tentative D call TRBD1 (6 bases). V was pared by 7 bases and J by 3 bases, with 16 bases between. Germline CDR1 and CDR2: SNHLY and FYNNEI. This CDR3 contains 14 residues. CDR3: CASTIRGQSYEQYF. The CDR3 DNA follows: TGTGCCAGCACCATCAGAGGACAGAGCTACGAGCAGTACTTC.

This chain connects TRBV6-5 to TRBJ2-5; possibly TRBD1 for D (6 bases). This CDR3 contains 13 residues. CDR1 is MNHEY and CDR2 is SVGAGI in the germline V gene. The ends were cut back, 6 bases at V and 9 bases at J, with 17 bases in the middle. CDR3 nucleotide sequence: TGTGCCAGCAGCCTTAACAGGGTCGGAGCCCAGTACTTC. It codes for CASSLNRVGAQYF.

This chain uses TRBV9 with TRBJ1-4; TRBD1 matches 8 bases. The CDR3 runs 13 residues. Germline V gives CDR1 SGDLS, CDR2 YYNGEE. Trimming cost V 3 bases and J 7 bases; bases outside gene matches: 2. DNA of the CDR3: TGTGCCAGCAGCGGGACAGGGTCTGAAAAACTGTTTTTT. It encodes CASSGTGSEKLFF.

The chain employs TRBV28 and TRBJ2-1, with TRBD2 identical over 7 bases. The CDR3 length is 12 residues. The V gene's germline CDR1 is MDHEN and CDR2 SYDVKM. Unmatched junction bases numbered 4, after V lost 6 bases and J lost 8 bases. The CDR3 spells CASSPSGDEQFF. CDR3 sequence (DNA): TGTGCCAGCAGCCCGAGCGGGGATGAGCAGTTCTTC.

On this clone: The junction does not match germline at one end; this may be a read error. The chain links TRBV19 to TRBJ2-7, with TRBD2 as a possible D gene (6 bases). The CDR3 length is 15 residues. Germline V gene sequence: CDR1 LNHDA, CDR2 SQIVND (reference sequence). The chain's CDR3 is CASSMIWGDAYEQYF. DNA of the CDR3: TGTGCCAGCAGTATGATATGGGGGGATGCCTACGAGCAGTACTTC.

With regard to this clone: The junction departs from the called germline gene at one end, perhaps through a read error. The V call is TRBV7-9, the J call TRBJ2-3; 9 bases fit TRBD2. The CDR3 is 17 amino acids. The germline V gene encodes CDR1 SEHNR and CDR2 FQNEAQ (reference sequence). The CDR3 bases are TGTTCCAGCAGCTTAGCGCTGGCTAGCGGGATTACAGATACGCAGTATTTT. It codes for CSSSLALASGITDTQYF.

The V and J genes are TRBV7-2 and TRBJ2-5; TRBD1 aligns across 9 bases. CDR3 length: 15 amino acids. CDR1 SGHTA and CDR2 FQGNSA come from the germline V gene. Trimming removed 0 bases from V and 5 bases from J; junction bases left unmatched: 4. CDR3 in DNA: TGTGCCAGCAGCTTAGCCTACAGGGGGCGTGAGACCCAGTACTTC. It translates to CASSLAYRGRETQYF.

V gene TRBV7-2 combines with J gene TRBJ2-3, with 14 bases lining up with TRBD2. This CDR3 is built from 16 residues. The germline V gene encodes CDR1 SGHTA and CDR2 FQGNSA. V trimming: 5 bases; J trimming: 6 bases; junction bases outside the gene matches: 7. CDR3 nucleotide sequence: TGTGCCAGCAGCCGTGGACTAGCGGGAGGCTCGGATACGCAGTATTTT. Translated: CASSRGLAGGSDTQYF.

The genes are TRBV11-3 and TRBJ1-1; 8 bases match TRBD1. This CDR3 is built from 16 residues. V trimming: 5 bases; J trimming: 4 bases; junction bases outside the gene matches: 12. Per germline, CDR1 SGHNT and CDR2 YENEEA. The CDR3 sequence is CASSKRTGSPGTEAFF. CDR3 bases: TGTGCCAGCAGCAAACGGACAGGGTCCCCGGGCACTGAAGCTTTCTTT.

The rearrangement uses TRBV27 and TRBJ2-5, with D perhaps matching TRBD2 (6 bases). Germline-derived CDR1 and CDR2 are MNHEY and SMNVEV (reference sequence). The CDR3 has 12 amino acids. The CDR3 is CAPPRLVETQYF. CDR3 DNA sequence: TGTGCACCCCCCCGACTAGTAGAGACCCAGTACTTC.

The CDR3 is CASSFTEYSNQPQHF. The CDR3 nucleotides are TGTGCCAGCAGCTTTACAGAATATAGCAATCAGCCCCAGCATTTT. The genes are TRBV11-2 and TRBJ1-5; D not certain. Germline V CDR1 and CDR2: SGHAT, FQNNGV. The V gene lost 3 bases and the J gene lost 0 bases, with 9 bases spanning the gap. This CDR3 comprises 15 residues.